This TCR beta chain was identified during a study of a mutant IDH1 vaccine in newly diagnosed glioma. Study details: The therapy given earlier, which was standard therapy, consisted of radiotherapy, temozolomide, or both, and most of the patients received both.

Profiled with immunoSEQ multiplex PCR; TCRdb holds only in-frame clones, not every one. The data show about 100,000 clones, about four fifths seen once. This CDR3 has 15 amino acids. Germline V lookup: CDR1 SGHRS, CDR2 YFSETQ. The V end was cut by 0 bases, the J end by 4 bases, with 13 bases between. Stated time point: baseline, week 1 (first vaccination visit). Treatment defined: pre-vaccination baseline after standard-of-care therapy. This chain connects TRBV5-1 to TRBJ1-1; D not resolved. The sequence was collected from a man in his forties with glioma. The source material was PBMCs, sampled from a glioma patient treated with radiotherapy, temozolomide or both. The CDR3 bases are TGCGCCAGCAGCTTGGCCGGTGGTTTCTTCACTGAAGCTTTCTTT. It yields the protein CASSLAGGFFTEAFF.